Below, 16 T cell receptor beta chains from the same sample are listed, as sequenced in a study of cytomegalovirus exposure and HLA in healthy donors. The PCR contained 60 Vbeta and 13 Jbeta primers. This table comes from immunoSEQ multiplex PCR, and its TCRdb copy is limited to in-frame clones, with some not included. The table has 160,000 or so clones, roughly 85% seen once. Sequencing was performed on PBMCs. The origin of the receptors is a woman under 30 in good health and CMV-seronegative.

J is TRBJ1-2 and V is TRBV6-6; D unresolved. This CDR3 has 12 residues. Trimming left V 2 bases short and J 7 bases short, with 8 bases between. Germline V lookup: CDR1 MNHNY, CDR2 SVGAGI (reference sequence). The DNA of the CDR3 is TGTGCCAGCAGTTACGGCCCGGGTGGCTACACCTTC. This gives the protein CASSYGPGGYTF.

This clone appeared once. The chain uses TRBV2 and TRBJ2-4; D gene unclear. CDR3 length: 10 amino acids. Germline CDR1 and CDR2: SNHLY and FYNNEI. Trimming took 9 bases from V and 4 from J, leaving 4 bases between them. DNA for the CDR3: TGTGCCAGTCAGAAAAACATTCAGTACTTC. Translated, it gives CASQKNIQYF.

The chain employs TRBV19 and TRBJ2-7; the match to TRBD2 covers 8 bases. V was clipped by 6 bases and J by 8 bases; unmatched bases: 15. This CDR3 comprises 15 residues. Germline CDR1 and CDR2: LNHDA and SQIVND (reference sequence). The CDR3 coding sequence is TGTGCCAGTAGCCCGATTCCGGGACTAGAAAGTAAGCAGTACTTC. It yields the protein CASSPIPGLESKQYF.

The chain employs TRBV6-5 and TRBJ2-5; perhaps TRBD1 as D (6 bases). This CDR3 spans 16 amino acids. The germline V gene encodes CDR1 MNHEY and CDR2 SVGAGI. Trimming removed 4 bases at V and 1 base at J, with 16 bases between. The CDR3: CASSFDRKGLQETQYF. The CDR3 region has the DNA TGTGCCAGCAGTTTCGACAGGAAAGGGCTCCAAGAGACCCAGTACTTC.

CDR3 protein: CASSPGVGQLNTEAFF. CDR3 coding DNA: TGTGCCAGCAGCCCAGGGGTGGGACAGCTGAACACTGAAGCTTTCTTT. The gene calls are TRBV7-2 and TRBJ1-1, with TRBD1 identical over 7 bases. CDR1 is SGHTA, CDR2 FQGNSA, per germline. The CDR3 is made up of 16 amino acids. V lost 5 bases to trimming and J lost 0 bases; unmatched junction nucleotides: 9.

This chain connects TRBV28 to TRBJ1-1, with D possibly being TRBD1 (6 bases). V shed 2 bases and J shed 4 bases, with 17 bases lying between them. The CDR3 runs 16 residues. CDR1 and CDR2 (germline): MDHEN, SYDVKM. CDR3 nucleotides: TGTGCCAGCAGTTTAGGAACCAGGGGCCAGGTCACTGAAGCTTTCTTT. Its translation is CASSLGTRGQVTEAFF.

The chain joins TRBV5-1 to TRBJ2-1, with D possibly TRBD1 on 5 matching bases. V dropped 3 bases and J dropped 4 bases, with 11 bases sitting between them. The CDR3 extends over 14 amino acids. The V gene's germline CDR1 is SGHRS and CDR2 YFSETQ. Here the CDR3 DNA reads TGCGCCAGCAGCTCGGACATAAATTACAATGAGCAGTTCTTC. Amino acid sequence: CASSSDINYNEQFF.

The rearrangement joins TRBV29-1 to TRBJ2-7; D remains ambiguous. Trimming removed 7 bases from V and 3 bases from J, with 10 bases in between. This CDR3 contains 11 residues. Per germline, CDR1 SQVTM and CDR2 ANQGSEA. In nucleotides, the CDR3 is TGCAGCGCTGGGCGAGTCTACGAGCAGTACTTC. Translated: CSAGRVYEQYF.

This clone turned up a few times. V is TRBV14 and J is TRBJ2-3; possible D gene TRBD1, 6 bases. V lost 3 bases, J lost 7 bases, and 14 bases lay in between. Germline CDR1 SGHDN, CDR2 FVKESK. This CDR3 comprises 14 residues. The CDR3 nucleotides are TGTGCCAGCAGCCACCGCAGGGGAGATCATACGCAGTATTTT. Translation gives CASSHRRGDHTQYF. Combining the CDR3 with reference TRBV14 and TRBJ2-3 gives the whole variable domain EAGVTQFPSHSVIEKGQTVTLRCDPISGHDNLYWYRRVMGKEIKFLLHFVKESKQDESGMPNNRFLAERTGGTYSTLKVQPAELEDSGVYFCASSHRRGDHTQYFGPGTRLTVL.

The chain has TRBV9 and TRBJ2-1; D uncertain. Trimming removed 1 base at V and 8 bases at J, with 10 bases between. The CDR3 has 13 amino acids. The germline V gene has CDR1 SGDLS and CDR2 YYNGEE. The CDR3 sequence: CASSVTNRDEQFF. In DNA form, the CDR3 reads TGTGCCAGCAGCGTAACAAACAGAGATGAGCAGTTCTTC.

The J gene is TRBJ2-5, the V gene TRBV30; 8 nucleotides agree with TRBD2. The CDR3 is 15 amino acids. The ends lost 2 bases at V and 4 bases at J; junction bases unmatched: 9. The germline CDR1 and CDR2 sequences are GTSNPN and SVGIG (reference sequence). In DNA, the CDR3 is TGTGCCTGGAGTCAAGGGGTGCTAGCGGGAGAGACCCAGTACTTC. Residues: CAWSQGVLAGETQYF.

The chain recombines TRBV7-9 with TRBJ2-3; a weak D match, TRBD2 (5 bases). Between the trimmed V and J ends, which lost 2 bases and 0 bases, there was a span of 15 bases. The CDR3 is made up of 17 amino acids. Germline V CDR1 and CDR2: SEHNR, FQNEAQ (reference sequence). Written as DNA, the CDR3 is TGTGCCAGCAGCTTAAAGGTCGGCGGGCCTAGCACAGATACGCAGTATTTT. Its protein product is CASSLKVGGPSTDTQYF.

The V gene is TRBV28, the J gene TRBJ1-1, with a tentative D call TRBD1 (6 bases). V was trimmed by 7 bases and J by 5 bases, leaving 17 bases between them. The CDR3 spans 14 residues. Per the germline V gene, CDR1 is MDHEN and CDR2 is SYDVKM. Written as DNA, the CDR3 is TGTGCCAGCAACTTAGGGACAATAGGGACTGAAGCTTTCTTT. As protein: CASNLGTIGTEAFF.

The chain combines TRBV9 with TRBJ2-3; 9 positions match TRBD2. This CDR3 has 16 amino acids. Germline CDR1 is SGDLS and CDR2 is YYNGEE. The V and J ends lost 0 bases and 4 bases, in that order; junction bases with no gene match: 6. Here the CDR3 reads CASSVAASGVADTQYF. CDR3 coding DNA: TGTGCCAGCAGCGTAGCAGCTAGCGGGGTAGCAGATACGCAGTATTTT.

This clone was detected a few times. The sample holds other DNA sequences that translate to the same CDR3. This chain joins TRBV5-4 and TRBJ2-3; D remains unclear. Germline CDR1 SGHNT, CDR2 YYREEE (reference sequence). This CDR3 has 13 amino acids. The V gene lost 4 bases and the J gene lost 5 bases, with 11 bases spanning the gap. CDR3 bases: TGTGCCAGCAGCCTCCTCGCAGGAGATACGCAGTATTTT. Translation gives CASSLLAGDTQYF.

This chain connects TRBV19 to TRBJ1-4, with D uncertain. The CDR3 is made up of 14 amino acids. Trimming pared 3 bases from V and 3 bases from J, leaving 8 bases between. Germline V CDR1 and CDR2: LNHDA, SQIVND (reference sequence). CDR3 in DNA: TGTGCCAGTAGTATCGGCGGTTCTAATGAAAAACTGTTTTTT. Its protein product is CASSIGGSNEKLFF.